The rows below give T cell receptor beta chains drawn from one sample of a study of blood T cell repertoires in COVID-19. The repertoire was sequenced with immunoSEQ multiplex PCR; TCRdb's copy has only in-frame clones and lacks some. The sample includes over 250,000 clones, 89% of them seen just once. The specimen was peripheral blood. Receptor source: a woman aged 60-70 years with acute or convalescent COVID-19. Both conserved end residues are part of each CDR3. The D gene is left open where the match is weak. The size of a clone is reported for some rows only, either as once, few or many, or as a class for expanded clones.

abundance | d_gene | j_gene | v_gene | CDR3aa | CDR3nt
NA | NA | TRBJ2-7 | TRBV21-1 | CAGAQRTYEQYF | TGTGCGGGGGCCCAGCGGACCTACGAGCAGTACTTC
NA | TRBD1 | TRBJ2-5 | TRBV28 | CASSGTGEGETQYF | TGTGCCAGCAGTGGGACAGGGGAGGGGGAGACCCAGTACTTC
NA | TRBD2 | TRBJ2-1 | TRBV7-8 | CASSPIGLAGGNEQFF | TGTGCCAGCAGCCCTATAGGACTAGCGGGAGGGAATGAGCAGTTCTTC
NA | NA | TRBJ1-4 | TRBV7-9 | CASSLKGGTNEKLFF | TGTGCCAGCAGCTTAAAGGGGGGGACTAATGAAAAACTGTTTTTT
NA | TRBD1 | TRBJ1-2 | TRBV5-4 | CASSRERQGTYGYTF | TGTGCCAGCAGCCGGGAAAGACAGGGAACCTATGGCTACACCTTC
NA | NA | TRBJ1-5 | TRBV5-1 | CASSLGGDSNQPQHF | TGCGCCAGCAGCCTTGGGGGCGATAGCAATCAGCCCCAGCATTTT
NA | TRBD2 | TRBJ2-3 | TRBV19 | CASSRGLAGSTDTQYF | TGTGCCAGTAGTAGGGGACTAGCGGGAAGCACAGATACGCAGTATTTT
NA | TRBD1 | TRBJ1-1 | TRBV20-1 | CSASRQGSEAFF | TGCAGTGCTAGTCGACAGGGGTCTGAAGCTTTCTTT
NA | NA | TRBJ1-5 | TRBV11-1 | CASSLGANQPQHF | TGTGCCAGCAGCTTAGGGGCGAATCAGCCCCAGCATTTT
NA | NA | TRBJ1-1 | TRBV27 | CASSPGLRTEAFF | TGTGCCAGCAGTCCAGGCTTGCGTACTGAAGCTTTCTTT
NA | TRBD1 | TRBJ2-5 | TRBV24-1 | CATSDIRQGRWETQYF | TGTGCCACCAGTGATATCCGACAGGGACGATGGGAGACCCAGTACTTC
NA | NA | TRBJ2-1 | TRBV5-1 | CASAPGYNEQFF | TGCGCCAGCGCACCAGGATACAATGAGCAGTTCTTC
NA | TRBD2 | TRBJ2-2 | TRBV7-3 | CASSQLSGGSSGELFF | TGTGCCAGCAGCCAGCTGAGCGGGGGTTCCTCCGGGGAGCTGTTTTTT
NA | NA | TRBJ2-2 | TRBV7-6 | CASSLYGRAKSGELFF | TGTGCCAGCAGCTTATATGGCAGGGCGAAATCCGGGGAGCTGTTTTTT
NA | NA | TRBJ1-1 | TRBV2 | CASTLISFNTEAFF | TGTGCCAGCACCCTAATTTCCTTCAACACTGAAGCTTTCTTT
NA | NA | TRBJ2-7 | TRBV2 | CASSERDPYYEQYF | TGTGCCAGCAGTGAGCGGGATCCCTACTACGAGCAGTACTTC
NA | TRBD1 | TRBJ1-4 | TRBV5-6 | CASSGKGQGARFNEKLFF | TGTGCCAGCAGCGGAAAGGGACAGGGGGCGCGCTTTAATGAAAAACTGTTTTTT
once | NA | TRBJ1-1 | TRBV9 | CASSVGQSMNTEAFF | TGTGCCAGCAGCGTAGGACAGTCTATGAACACTGAAGCTTTCTTT